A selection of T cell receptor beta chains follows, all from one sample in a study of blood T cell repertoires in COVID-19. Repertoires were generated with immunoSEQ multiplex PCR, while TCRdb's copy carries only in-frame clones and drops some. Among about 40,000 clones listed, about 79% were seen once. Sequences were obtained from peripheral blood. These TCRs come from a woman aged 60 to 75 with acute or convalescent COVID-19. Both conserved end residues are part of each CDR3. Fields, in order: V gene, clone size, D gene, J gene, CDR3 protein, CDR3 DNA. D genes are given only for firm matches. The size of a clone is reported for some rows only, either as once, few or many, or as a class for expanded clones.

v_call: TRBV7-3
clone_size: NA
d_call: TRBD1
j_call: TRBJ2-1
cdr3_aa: CASSPGQFYNEQFF
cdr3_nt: TGTGCCAGCAGCCCGGGACAGTTCTACAATGAGCAGTTCTTC

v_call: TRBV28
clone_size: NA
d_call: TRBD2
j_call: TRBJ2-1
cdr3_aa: CASRRGSSSEQFF
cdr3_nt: TGTGCCAGCAGACGCGGGAGTAGTAGTGAGCAGTTCTTC

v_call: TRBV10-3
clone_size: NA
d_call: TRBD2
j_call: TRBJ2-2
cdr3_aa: CAISGPQASGRNTGELFF
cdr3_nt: TGTGCCATCAGTGGCCCACAGGCTAGCGGGAGAAACACCGGGGAGCTGTTTTTT

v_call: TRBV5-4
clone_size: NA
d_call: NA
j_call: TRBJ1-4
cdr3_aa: CASSSRLTATNEKLFF
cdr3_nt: TGTGCCAGCAGCTCGCGCTTGACAGCAACTAATGAAAAACTGTTTTTT

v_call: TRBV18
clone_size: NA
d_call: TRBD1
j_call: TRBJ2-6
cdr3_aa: CASSPRDRGSGANVLTF
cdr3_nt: TGTGCCAGCTCACCCCGGGACAGGGGCTCTGGGGCCAACGTCCTGACTTTC

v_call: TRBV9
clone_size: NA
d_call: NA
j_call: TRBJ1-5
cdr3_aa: CASSGQGDNQPQHF
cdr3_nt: TGTGCCAGCAGCGGGCAGGGCGACAATCAGCCCCAGCATTTT

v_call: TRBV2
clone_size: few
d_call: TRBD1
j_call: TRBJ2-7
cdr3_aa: CASSIGQGTTYEQYF
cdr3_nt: TGTGCCAGCAGTATTGGACAGGGAACCACCTACGAGCAGTACTTC

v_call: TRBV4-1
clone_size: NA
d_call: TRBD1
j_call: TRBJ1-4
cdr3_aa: CASSPGQGNEKLFF
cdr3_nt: TGCGCCAGCAGCCCAGGACAGGGAAACGAAAAACTGTTTTTT

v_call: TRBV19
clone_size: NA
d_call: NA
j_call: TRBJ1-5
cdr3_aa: CASSMGRSNQPQHF
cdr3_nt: TGTGCCAGTAGTATGGGCAGGAGCAATCAGCCCCAGCATTTT

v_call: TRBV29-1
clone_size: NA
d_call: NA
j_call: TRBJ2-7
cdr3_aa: CSASDVGGVQYF
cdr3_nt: TGCAGCGCCTCAGATGTTGGGGGCGTGCAGTACTTC

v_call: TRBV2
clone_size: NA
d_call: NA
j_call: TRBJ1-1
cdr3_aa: CASRGDRNTEAFF
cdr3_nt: TGTGCCAGCAGGGGCGACAGAAACACTGAAGCTTTCTTT

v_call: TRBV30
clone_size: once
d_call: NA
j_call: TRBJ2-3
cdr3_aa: CAWSVSGSSTDTQYF
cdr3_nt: TGTGCCTGGAGTGTATCGGGGAGCAGCACAGATACGCAGTATTTT

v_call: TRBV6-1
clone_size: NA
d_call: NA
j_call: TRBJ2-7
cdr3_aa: CASSEAVSDLYEQYF
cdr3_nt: TGTGCCAGCAGTGAAGCCGTTAGCGATCTCTACGAGCAGTACTTC

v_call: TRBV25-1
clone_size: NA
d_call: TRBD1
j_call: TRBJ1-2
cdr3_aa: CASSEAGQGNYGYTF
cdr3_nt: TGTGCCAGCAGTGAAGCGGGACAGGGGAACTATGGCTACACCTTC

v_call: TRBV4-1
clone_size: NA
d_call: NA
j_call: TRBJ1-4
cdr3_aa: CASSQRRKGEKLFF
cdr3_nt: TGCGCCAGCAGCCAACGACGGAAGGGGGAAAAACTGTTTTTT

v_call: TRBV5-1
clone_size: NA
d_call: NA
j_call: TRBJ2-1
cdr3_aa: CASSLGLINEQFF
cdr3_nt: TGCGCCAGCAGCTTGGGACTGATCAATGAGCAGTTCTTC

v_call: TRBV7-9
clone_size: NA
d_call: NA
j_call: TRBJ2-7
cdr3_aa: CASSLTDRMTYEQYF
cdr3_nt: TGTGCCAGCAGCTTGACAGACCGAATGACCTACGAGCAGTACTTC

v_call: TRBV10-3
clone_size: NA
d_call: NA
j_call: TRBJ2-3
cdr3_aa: CATRLGTVRSTDTQYF
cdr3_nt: TGTGCCACTAGGCTAGGGACTGTCCGGTCCACAGATACGCAGTATTTT

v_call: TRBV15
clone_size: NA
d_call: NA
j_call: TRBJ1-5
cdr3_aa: CATSRDWVGGGQPQHF
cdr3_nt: TGTGCCACCAGCAGAGATTGGGTAGGAGGAGGACAGCCCCAGCATTTT

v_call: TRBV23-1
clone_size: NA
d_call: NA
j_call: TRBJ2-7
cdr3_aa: CASSHLNFRQRERRYEQYF
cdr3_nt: TGCGCCAGCAGTCACCTTAATTTCCGGCAGCGAGAACGTCGCTACGAGCAGTACTTC

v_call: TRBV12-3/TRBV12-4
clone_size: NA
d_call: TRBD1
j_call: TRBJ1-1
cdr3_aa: CASSQHRGTEAFF
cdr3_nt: TGTGCCAGCAGCCAACACAGGGGTACTGAAGCTTTCTTT

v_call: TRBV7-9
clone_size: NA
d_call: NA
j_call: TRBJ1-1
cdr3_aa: CASSPLAGFYLQAFF
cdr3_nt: TGTGCCAGCAGCCCTCTCGCGGGTTTCTATTTACAAGCTTTCTTT

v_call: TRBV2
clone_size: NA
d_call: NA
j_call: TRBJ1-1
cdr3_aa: CASSEVNGGYTEAFF
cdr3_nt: TGTGCCAGCAGTGAAGTGAATGGCGGATACACTGAAGCTTTCTTT

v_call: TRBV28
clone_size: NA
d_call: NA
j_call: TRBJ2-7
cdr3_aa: CASSLGATEVYEQYF
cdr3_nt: TGTGCCAGCAGTTTGGGCGCTACCGAAGTCTACGAGCAGTACTTC

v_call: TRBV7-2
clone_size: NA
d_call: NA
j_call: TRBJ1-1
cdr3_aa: CASSLGQTTEAFF
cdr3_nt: TGTGCCAGCAGCTTAGGACAGACCACTGAAGCTTTCTTT

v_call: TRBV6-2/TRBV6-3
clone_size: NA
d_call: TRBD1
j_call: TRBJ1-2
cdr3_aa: CASSYAPVRPRDRPYGYTF
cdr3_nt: TGTGCCAGCAGTTATGCCCCGGTTCGTCCAAGGGACAGACCCTATGGCTACACCTTC

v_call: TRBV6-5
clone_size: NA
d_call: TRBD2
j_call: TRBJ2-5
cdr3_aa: CASSGGAQETQYF
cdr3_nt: TGTGCCAGCAGCGGGGGGGCCCAAGAGACCCAGTACTTC

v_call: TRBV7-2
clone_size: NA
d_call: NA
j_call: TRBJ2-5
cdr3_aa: CASSFSVQETQYF
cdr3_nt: TGTGCCAGCAGCTTTTCAGTACAAGAGACCCAGTACTTC

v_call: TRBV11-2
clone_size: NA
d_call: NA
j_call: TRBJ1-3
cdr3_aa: CASASVRLGNTIYF
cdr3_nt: TGTGCCAGCGCCTCAGTGCGGTTAGGAAACACCATATATTTT

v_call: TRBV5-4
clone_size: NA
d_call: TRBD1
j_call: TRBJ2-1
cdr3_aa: CASSAAGGTTRDYNEQFF
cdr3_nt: TGTGCCAGCAGCGCCGCAGGGGGTACGACGAGGGACTACAATGAGCAGTTCTTC

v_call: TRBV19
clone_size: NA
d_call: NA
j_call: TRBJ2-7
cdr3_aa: CASSIAGAINYEQYF
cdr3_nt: TGTGCCAGTAGTATAGCCGGAGCTATTAACTACGAGCAGTACTTC

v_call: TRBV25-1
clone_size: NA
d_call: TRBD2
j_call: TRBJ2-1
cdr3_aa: CASSGGPASGSADEQFF
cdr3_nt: TGTGCCAGCAGTGGGGGTCCGGCTAGCGGGAGTGCCGATGAGCAGTTCTTC

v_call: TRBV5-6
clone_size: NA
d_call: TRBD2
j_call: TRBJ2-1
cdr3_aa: CASSLTLAGYYNEQFF
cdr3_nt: TGTGCCAGCAGCTTAACCCTAGCGGGATATTACAATGAGCAGTTCTTC

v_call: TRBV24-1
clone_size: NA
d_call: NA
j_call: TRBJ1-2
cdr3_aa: CATSDSPGYGYTF
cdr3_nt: TGTGCCACCAGTGATTCTCCAGGATATGGCTACACCTTC

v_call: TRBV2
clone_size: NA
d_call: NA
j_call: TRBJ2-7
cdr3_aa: CASSQSPYEQYF
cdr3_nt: TGTGCCAGCAGTCAAAGCCCCTACGAGCAGTACTTC

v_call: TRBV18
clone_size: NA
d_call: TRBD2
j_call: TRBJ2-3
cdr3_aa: CASSLAGLDTQYF
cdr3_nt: TGTGCCAGCTCACTAGCGGGTCTGGATACGCAGTATTTT

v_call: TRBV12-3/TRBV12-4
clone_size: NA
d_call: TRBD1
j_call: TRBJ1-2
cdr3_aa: CASSRTGHYGYTF
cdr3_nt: TGTGCCAGCTCCAGGACAGGGCACTATGGCTACACCTTC

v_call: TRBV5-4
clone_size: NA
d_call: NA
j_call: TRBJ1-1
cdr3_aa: CASSLGQGHTEAFF
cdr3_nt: TGTGCCAGCAGCTTGGGGCAGGGGCACACTGAAGCTTTCTTT

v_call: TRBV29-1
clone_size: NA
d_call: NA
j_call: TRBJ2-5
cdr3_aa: CSVEGGYF
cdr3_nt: TGCAGCGTTGAAGGCGGATACTTC

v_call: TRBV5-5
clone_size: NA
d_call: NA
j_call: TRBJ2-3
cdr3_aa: CASSSRTSTDTQYF
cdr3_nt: TGTGCCAGCAGTTCCCGGACAAGCACAGATACGCAGTATTTT

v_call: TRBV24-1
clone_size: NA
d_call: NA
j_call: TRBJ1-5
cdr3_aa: CATSDFQGYSNQPQHF
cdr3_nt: TGTGCCACCAGTGATTTTCAGGGATATAGCAATCAGCCCCAGCATTTT

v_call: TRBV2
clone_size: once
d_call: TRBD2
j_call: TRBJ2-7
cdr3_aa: CASSESGRASREQYF
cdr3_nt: TGTGCCAGCAGCGAGAGCGGGAGGGCCTCTAGGGAGCAGTACTTC

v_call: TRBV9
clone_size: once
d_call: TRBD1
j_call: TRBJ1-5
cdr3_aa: CASSVTGGNQPQHF
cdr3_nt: TGTGCCAGCAGCGTCACAGGGGGCAATCAGCCCCAGCATTTT

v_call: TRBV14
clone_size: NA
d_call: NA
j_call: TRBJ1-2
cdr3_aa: CASSPAVSRGYGYTF
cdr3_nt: TGTGCCAGCAGCCCCGCGGTGTCGAGAGGCTATGGCTACACCTTC

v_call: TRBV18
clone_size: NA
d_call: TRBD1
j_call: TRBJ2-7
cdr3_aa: CASSPLGTEREQYF
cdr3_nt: TGTGCCAGCTCACCGCTGGGGACAGAACGCGAGCAGTACTTC

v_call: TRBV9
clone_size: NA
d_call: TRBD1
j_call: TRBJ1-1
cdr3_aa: CASSAERGTALEAFF
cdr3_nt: TGTGCCAGCAGCGCCGAAAGAGGGACAGCGCTTGAAGCTTTCTTT

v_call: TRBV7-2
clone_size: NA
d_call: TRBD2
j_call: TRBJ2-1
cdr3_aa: CASTPGGLAGGYNEQFF
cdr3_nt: TGTGCCAGCACCCCTGGAGGCCTAGCGGGGGGCTACAATGAGCAGTTCTTC

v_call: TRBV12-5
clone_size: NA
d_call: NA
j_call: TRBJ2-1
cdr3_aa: CASGRNGYSEQFF
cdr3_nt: TGTGCTAGTGGCCGGAACGGATACAGTGAGCAGTTCTTC

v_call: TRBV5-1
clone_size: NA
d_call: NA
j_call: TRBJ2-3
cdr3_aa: CASSTGSATDTQYF
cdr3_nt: TGCGCCAGCAGTACCGGGAGCGCCACAGATACGCAGTATTTT

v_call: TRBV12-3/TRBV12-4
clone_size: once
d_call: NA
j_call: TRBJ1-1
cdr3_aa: CASSVDSNTEAFF
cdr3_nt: TGTGCCAGCAGTGTGGACAGTAACACTGAAGCTTTCTTT

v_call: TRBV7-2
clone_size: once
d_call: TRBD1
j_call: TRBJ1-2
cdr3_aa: CASSIQPPGTGGLGYTF
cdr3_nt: TGTGCCAGCAGCATCCAGCCTCCCGGGACAGGGGGCCTTGGCTACACCTTC

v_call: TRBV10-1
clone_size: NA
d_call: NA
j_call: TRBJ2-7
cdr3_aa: CASKDRAYEQYF
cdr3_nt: TGCGCCAGCAAGGACAGAGCCTACGAGCAGTACTTC

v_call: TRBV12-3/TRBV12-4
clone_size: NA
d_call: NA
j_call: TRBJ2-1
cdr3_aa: CASSLQGYNEQFF
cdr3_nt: TGTGCCAGCAGTTTGCAGGGGTACAATGAGCAGTTCTTC